The present TCR beta chain was sequenced within a study of brain metastases from non-small cell lung cancer (dated by TCRdb to about 2019). A note on the overall study: The study profiled the immune microenvironment of paired resected primary tumors and brain metastases taken from patients with non-small-cell lung cancer.

A total of 39 patients with non-small-cell lung cancer that had been surgically resected, each with specimens from both a primary tumor and a brain metastasis, made up the cohort. As concerns this clone: Its antigen remains unidentified. Per-base quality was not reported, and no clone a single base away is much larger than it.

CDR1 and CDR2, per the germline V gene, are MDHEN and SYDVKM. The V and J ends are trimmed by 3 bases and 10 bases, leaving 19 bases between them. The CDR3 starts with the cysteine, ends with the phenylalanine, and has 16 residues. Just the 48-base CDR3 DNA is kept, in frame starting at base 1. Libraries were built with the immunoSEQ multiplex PCR assay. Sequencing of the T-cell receptor beta chain repertoire was carried out together with a 770-gene immune expression panel. TCRdb provides this immuneACCESS table in a form limited to in-frame rearrangements. Some clones are lacking; in checked studies, under half of them reflect an unresolved V gene, and why the rest are absent is not known. The sample data list about 2,000 clones, and 85% of these were observed just once. The ten largest clones take up approximately 10% of the sample.

The receptor's source is a donor at least 40 years old with non-small cell lung cancer. Sequenced material: tumor-adjacent normal tissue. The rearranged segments are TRBV28 and TRBJ1-6; the D gene identity is not certain. The DNA sequence is TGTGCCAGCAGTTTGGGCGGCCGTTGGGGAGAATCACCCCTCCACTTT. Translated, this gives CASSLGGRWGESPLHF.